These 6 T cell receptor beta chains came from one sample sequenced in a study of blood T cell repertoires in COVID-19. Libraries were prepared by immunoSEQ multiplex PCR; TCRdb keeps only in-frame clonotypes and omits some of them. The sample lists around 55,000 clones; around 90% were seen once. Sequencing used peripheral blood. These receptors came from a man aged 40-49 years with COVID-19, enrolled during active disease.

V and J are TRBV28 and TRBJ2-7; possible D gene TRBD1, 6 bases. Trimming pared 6 bases from V and 3 bases from J, leaving 12 bases between. This CDR3 is 13 amino acids long. Germline V lookup: CDR1 MDHEN, CDR2 SYDVKM. The CDR3: CASREQGYYEQYF. The CDR3 nucleotides are TGTGCCAGCAGAGAACAGGGATACTACGAGCAGTACTTC.

A few counts support this clone. The chain links TRBV7-9 to TRBJ2-7; perhaps TRBD1 as D (5 bases). Germline CDR1 SEHNR, CDR2 FQNEAQ (reference sequence). Trimming removed 5 bases from V and 3 bases from J, with 11 bases in between. CDR3 length equals 13 residues. CDR3 loop: CASSGALDYEQYF. CDR3 in DNA: TGTGCCAGCAGCGGGGCCCTAGACTACGAGCAGTACTTC.

The chain uses TRBV5-6 and TRBJ2-1; D remains ambiguous. This CDR3 is 14 amino acids long. Germline CDR1 is SGHDT and CDR2 is YYEEEE. The ends were cut back, 0 bases at V and 5 bases at J, with 9 bases in the middle. CDR3 DNA: TGTGCCAGCAGCTTGGACATGACAAACAATGAGCAGTTCTTC. It encodes CASSLDMTNNEQFF.

The chain employs TRBV30 and TRBJ2-2, with 14 bases identical to TRBD2. The J segment lost 4 bases and the V segment lost 3 bases, leaving 7 bases of the junction unmatched. The CDR3 consists of 17 residues. Germline assignment: CDR1 GTSNPN and CDR2 SVGIG (reference sequence). Here the CDR3 reads CAWRLGLAGGGTGELFF. CDR3 DNA: TGTGCCTGGAGACTTGGACTAGCGGGAGGCGGCACCGGGGAGCTGTTTTTT. Based on the CDR3 plus reference TRBV30 and TRBJ2-2, the full variable domain is SQTIHQWPATLVQPVGSPLSLECTVEGTSNPNLYWYRQAAGRGLQLLFYSVGIGQISSEVPQNLSASRPQDRQFILSSKKLLLSDSGFYLCAWRLGLAGGGTGELFFGEGSRLTVL.

The chain links TRBV9 to TRBJ1-1; D is possibly TRBD1 (5 bases). V dropped 0 bases and J dropped 0 bases, with 9 bases sitting between them. The CDR3 has 15 residues. Germline lookup yields CDR1 SGDLS and CDR2 YYNGEE. As DNA, the CDR3 is TGTGCCAGCAGCGTAGGGACACTATTGAACACTGAAGCTTTCTTT. This encodes CASSVGTLLNTEAFF.

In DNA form, the CDR3 reads TGTGCCAGCACCTCCGGGGTTGGGGGCGAAGAGACCCAGTACTTC. Its translation is CASTSGVGGEETQYF. The rearrangement joins TRBV2 to TRBJ2-5; D perhaps matches TRBD1 (6 bases). V shed 7 bases and J shed 3 bases, with 18 bases lying between them. There are 15 residues in the CDR3. Per germline, CDR1 SNHLY and CDR2 FYNNEI.